The present T cell receptor beta chain was sequenced within a study of T-cell memory formation after mild COVID-19 (dated by TCRdb to about 2021). About the investigation overall: TCR sequence clusters from the two donors were found to be largely donor specific. In a couple of donors, T-cell clones that expanded and contracted after mild COVID-19 were followed by sequencing TCRalpha and TCRbeta repertoires longitudinally. Two young, previously healthy adult volunteers, one female and one male, were included in the cohort. Study-wide conclusions, independent of this receptor: Some responding clones were found in pre-infection memory, which suggests that pre-existing cross-reactive memory T cells took part in the SARS-CoV-2 response. SARS-CoV-2 specificity of the second-wave clones peaking on day 37 was not confirmed. Balanced CD4/CD8 phenotypes were observed for clones contracting from day 15 to 85, whereas a bias towards CD4+ was observed for a second wave of clones expanding from day 15 to 37. The study covered only a couple of mild cases, and larger cohorts including severe cases with pre-infection samples were considered necessary. Contracting CD4+ clones were found mainly in CM and EM memory subsets, while CD8+ clones were enriched in EMRA.

A distance of 10 bases separates the germline ends of V and J, which lose 0 bases and 4 bases respectively. Reading from cysteine to phenylalanine, the CDR3 counts 14 amino acids. The kept DNA is CDR3 alone, 42 bases in frame from the first base. The germline V gene yields SGHRS for CDR1 and YFSETQ for CDR2. Sequencing instrument: Illumina NovaSeq 6000. TCRalpha and TCRbeta cDNA libraries were constructed by 5'RACE with constant-segment primers, with sample barcodes and unique molecular identifiers being introduced. Trizol reagent was used to extract RNA from every sample. Libraries were amplified in two PCR steps, with a second sample barcode and Illumina TruSeq adapters added in the second step. Sequencing of the libraries was done on an Illumina NovaSeq, producing 2 x 150 bp paired-end reads. The authors' analysis ran thus. Reads were demultiplexed and collapsed into UMI-guided consensus sequences with migec v1.2.7. Using mixcr v2.1.11, UMI consensuses were aligned to TRA and TRB V and J templates and then assembled into clonotypes. Expanded or contracted clonotypes were those called significant by both edgeR and NoisET, with noise models trained on biological replicates. edgeR calls used a false discovery rate-adjusted p below 0.01 and a log2 fold-change threshold of 1. As an exploratory analysis of dynamics, PCA with hierarchical clustering was applied to max-normalized trajectories of the 1000 most abundant clonotypes. The CD4 or CD8 phenotype of responding clones was assigned using the separately sequenced CD4+ and CD8+ repertoires. The public reads were run again by TCRdb, first through fastp at Q25 and then through MiXCR, and only productive beta chains were kept. Duplicate CDR3 protein sequences are folded into a single record with the most common DNA and genes. The authors' filters were not applied to this entry. For this sample the table gives 250,000 to 300,000 distinct CDR3 sequences, of which 8.2% were detected only once. Approximately 23% of the sample is taken by the ten largest.

PBMCs were isolated by Ficoll-Paque density gradient centrifugation. Regarding this clonotype: What antigen it recognizes has not been identified. Base quality data are lacking; no much larger clone is found one base away.

The V and J segments used are TRBV5-1 and TRBJ1-2; the best D guess is TRBD1, with 5 bases matching. The sequence derives from a man in his late teens or twenties who had mild COVID-19 (a few samples of this study predate the infection). The sample titles of this study are shuffled in the database, so cell type and time point are left out; the donor was told from shared clones. Sequencing was done on a sample of PBMCs or a T cell subset sorted from them (not recorded which). The CDR3 is CASSLVGDFYGYTF. The DNA is as follows: TGCGCCAGCAGCTTGGTGGGGGATTTCTATGGCTACACCTTC.